The 22 T cell receptor beta chains listed next were all sequenced from one sample in a study of T cells in women clearing cervical HPV infection. Assay used: immunoSEQ multiplex PCR; TCRdb lists only in-frame clones, some missing. The listing records 20,000 to 25,000 clones. Sequencing input: blood buffy coat. Every receptor here comes from a woman aged 18 to 75 with a cervical HPV16 infection that either progressed to CIN3+ or cleared (not recorded which).

This clone is medium-sized by frequency. The CDR3 end is not reached by the read, which stops 3 residues before it; the germline J gene fills it in. J is TRBJ2-5 and V is TRBV29-1, with D possibly matching TRBD1 (6 bases). V lost 4 bases and J 3 bases, leaving 18 bases between the germline ends. The germline V gene has CDR1 SQVTM and CDR2 ANQGSEA. CDR3 length equals 15 residues. The CDR3 reads CSVGLTGTIEETQYF. The covered CDR3 bases are TGCAGCGTTGGCCTAACCGGGACAATTGAAGAGACC.

With respect to this clone: The CDR3 goes on 3 residues after the read ends, and that part is filled in from the germline J gene. The chain joins TRBV7-9 to TRBJ1-2, with D tentatively TRBD1 (5 bases). The CDR3 consists of 15 residues. The germline CDR1 and CDR2 sequences are SEHNR and FQNEAQ (reference sequence). CDR3 DNA (partial): TGTGCCAGCAGCTTAAGGGGTGCCGAGCAGAATGAC. Residues: CASSLRGAEQND. The CDR3 in full is CASSLRGAEQNDYTF. Full variable domain (remainder filled in from reference TRBV7-9 and TRBJ1-2): DTGVSQNPRHKITKRGQNVTFRCDPISEHNRLYWYRQTLGQGPEFLTYFQNEAQLEKSRLLSDRFSAERPKGSFSTLEIQRTEQGDSAMYLCASSLRGAEQNDYTFGSGTRLTVV.

This clone is called medium-sized based on its frequency. The read terminates 3 residues ahead of where the CDR3 ends, so the germline J gene completes it. The chain joins TRBV7-2 to TRBJ2-3; TRBD2 might be the D (5 bases). The germline V gene encodes CDR1 SGHTA and CDR2 FQGNSA. The CDR3 spans 15 residues. Trimming shortened V by 5 bases and J by 0 bases, and 12 bases separated the two germline ends. CDR3 protein: CASSLTRASTDTQYF. CDR3 bases read: TGTGCCAGCAGCCTTACTAGGGCTAGCACAGATACG.

A remark on this clone: The CDR3 end lies 3 residues beyond the end of the read and is filled in from the germline J gene. The chain recombines TRBV30 with TRBJ2-3, with D possibly TRBD2 on 5 matching bases. The germline gives CDR1 GTSNPN, CDR2 SVGIG (reference sequence). This CDR3 is 15 amino acids long. The part of the CDR3 DNA that was read is TGTGCCTGGAGTCCCACCTCGGGGAGCAATCAGCCG. This codes for CAWSPTSGSNQP. The entire CDR3 protein is CAWSPTSGSNQPQYF.

About this clone: The DNA ends 3 residues before the CDR3 does, and the rest of the CDR3 is filled in from the germline J gene. The genes are TRBV29-1 and TRBJ1-2; D gene uncertain. The CDR3 runs 12 residues. V lost 5 bases, J lost 1 base, and 8 bases lay in between. CDR1 and CDR2 from the germline V gene are SQVTM and ANQGSEA. The sequenced part of the CDR3 DNA is TGCAGCGTTTCGGAGGGTAACTATGGC. Translating gives CSVSEGNYG. The whole CDR3 is CSVSEGNYGYTF.

Worth noting for this clone: The DNA ends 3 residues before the CDR3 does, and the rest of the CDR3 is filled in from the germline J gene. The chain joins TRBV6-1 to TRBJ2-3, with D tentatively TRBD1 (5 bases). Germline V gene sequence: CDR1 MNHNS, CDR2 SASEGT. CDR3 size: 15 residues. This CDR3 is CASSDRQGGQETQYF. Incomplete CDR3 DNA: TGTGCCAGCAGTGACCGCCAGGGTGGGCAAGAGACG.

Worth noting for this clone: The read comes to an end 3 residues before the CDR3 does, leaving the germline J gene to fill in the end. This rearrangement joins TRBV20-1 to TRBJ2-3, with TRBD1 identical over 10 bases. The CDR3 covers 12 residues. The germline V gene encodes CDR1 DFQATT and CDR2 SNEGSKA (reference sequence). This CDR3 reads CSARTGGETQYF. The sequenced part of the CDR3 DNA is TGCAGTGCTAGGACAGGGGGCGAGACG.

In regard to this clone: From the germline J gene comes the end of the CDR3, since the read stops 3 residues before it. V gene TRBV20-1 combines with J gene TRBJ1-5; TRBD1 agrees at 12 bases. Losses at the gene ends were 5 bases for V and 2 bases for J; bases not matched to a gene: 1. CDR1 is DFQATT, CDR2 SNEGSKA, per germline (reference sequence). This CDR3 comprises 14 residues. The CDR3 DNA, read in part, is TGCAGTGCTGGGACAGGGGGCGGCAATCAGCCC. Encoded protein: CSAGTGGGNQP. The full CDR3 is CSAGTGGGNQPQHF.

As to this clone: The read terminates 3 residues ahead of where the CDR3 ends, so the germline J gene completes it. The chain has TRBV5-1 and TRBJ2-7; a weak D match, TRBD2 (11 bases). Trimming left V 3 bases short and J 2 bases short, with 36 bases between. CDR1 and CDR2 (germline): SGHRS, YFSETQ. The CDR3 totals 22 residues. The CDR3 bases that were read are TGCGCCAGCAGCTCTTGGGGGACAGGGGTTAGCGGGAGGGGTGGAGGCACCTACGAG. This gives the protein CASSSWGTGVSGRGGGTYE. The full CDR3 sequence reads CASSSWGTGVSGRGGGTYEQYF.

As regards this clone: The read is 3 residues too short to cover the CDR3 end, so that end is filled in from the germline J gene. The chain carries TRBV24-1 and TRBJ2-3; D gene ambiguous. Germline V gene sequence: CDR1 KGHDR, CDR2 SFDVKD. This CDR3 has 16 amino acids. Trimming took off 2 bases at V and 2 bases at J, with 13 bases between the two ends. CDR3 sequence reads: CATSDSKVTLTDTQYF. CDR3 DNA, as far as it was read: TGTGCCACCAGTGATTCGAAGGTAACCCTCACAGATACG.

Of note for this clone: The sequenced fragment ends 3 residues before the CDR3 boundary, so the rest is inferred from the germline J gene. This sequence joins TRBV20-1 and TRBJ2-3, with 11 positions matching TRBD2. The CDR3 loop spans 19 amino acids. Germline lookup yields CDR1 DFQATT and CDR2 SNEGSKA (reference sequence). The V segment lost 4 bases and the J segment 6 bases; nucleotides outside the gene matches: 21. The DNA read from the CDR3 is TGCAGTGCTAATAGCGGGAGGGCCGGCACACGAGCTCGGGCTGATACG. Translation: CSANSGRAGTRARADT. From start to end, the CDR3 is CSANSGRAGTRARADTQYF.

Comment on this clone: The read gets to within 3 residues of the CDR3 end, and the germline J gene fills in the rest. The J gene is TRBJ2-7, the V gene TRBV5-4, with a weak D call TRBD1 (5 bases). The germline CDR1 and CDR2 sequences are SGHNT and YYREEE (reference sequence). The CDR3 has 13 amino acids. V lost 0 bases to trimming and J lost 6 bases, with 10 bases between them. CDR3 DNA, as far as it was read: TGTGCCAGCAGCTTGGGGCCCAGGGTCGAG. It yields the protein CASSLGPRVE. The full CDR3 reads CASSLGPRVEQYF.

About this clone: With the read ending 3 residues before the CDR3 end, the germline J gene is used to fill in that end. The rearrangement uses TRBV4-1 and TRBJ2-6, with D possibly TRBD1 on 5 matching bases. Trimming pared 0 bases from V and 0 bases from J, leaving 12 bases between. Germline values: CDR1 MGHRA, CDR2 YSYEKL. The CDR3 runs 18 residues. The sequenced part of the CDR3 DNA is TGCGCCAGCAGCCAAGATAAGGGGTACCACTCTGGGGCCAACGTC. Translating it yields CASSQDKGYHSGANV. The CDR3 in its entirety is CASSQDKGYHSGANVLTF.

Note on this clone: The read terminates 3 residues ahead of where the CDR3 ends, so the germline J gene completes it. The genes are TRBV28 and TRBJ2-4, with D perhaps matching TRBD1 (5 bases). Germline V lookup: CDR1 MDHEN, CDR2 SYDVKM. Trimming removed 7 bases at V and 5 bases at J, with 12 bases between. This CDR3 spans 13 amino acids. The sequenced CDR3 bases are TGTGCCAGCATCAGGGTTTTAGAAAACATT. Translated: CASIRVLENI. The entire CDR3 sequence reads CASIRVLENIQYF.

A note on this clone: The read terminates 3 residues ahead of where the CDR3 ends, so the germline J gene completes it. The V and J genes are TRBV7-9 and TRBJ1-2; D is uncertain. The germline gives CDR1 SEHNR, CDR2 FQNEAQ (reference sequence). CDR3 length: 14 amino acids. The CDR3 spells CASSSLAERNDYTF. The DNA read from the CDR3 is TGTGCCAGCAGCAGTCTAGCGGAACGGAATGAC. Variable domain in full (rest from reference TRBV7-9 and TRBJ1-2): DTGVSQNPRHKITKRGQNVTFRCDPISEHNRLYWYRQTLGQGPEFLTYFQNEAQLEKSRLLSDRFSAERPKGSFSTLEIQRTEQGDSAMYLCASSSLAERNDYTFGSGTRLTVV.

Concerning this clone: The missing CDR3 end, 3 residues past where the read stops, is filled in from the germline J gene. The chain uses TRBV7-6 and TRBJ2-7; 7 bases align to TRBD1. The ends lost 8 bases at V and 3 bases at J; junction bases unmatched: 10. The V gene's germline CDR1 is SGHVS and CDR2 FNYEAQ. The CDR3 runs 14 residues. The CDR3 protein is CASPCDRACYEQYF. Partial CDR3 DNA: TGTGCCAGCCCATGTGACAGGGCGTGCTACGAG.

The CDR3 reads CSARSFGGKYNEQFF. The sequenced part of the CDR3 DNA is TGCAGTGCTAGGAGTTTCGGGGGGAAGTACAATGAG. This chain joins TRBV20-1 and TRBJ2-1; 7 positions agree with TRBD2. The sequenced fragment ends 3 residues before the CDR3 boundary, so the rest is inferred from the germline J gene. The germline gives CDR1 DFQATT, CDR2 SNEGSKA (reference sequence). Trimming at V came to 3 bases and at J to 4 bases, leaving 9 bases not matched to a gene. The CDR3 length is 15 residues.

Details on this clone: The sequenced fragment ends 3 residues before the CDR3 boundary, so the rest is inferred from the germline J gene. The chain recombines TRBV7-6 with TRBJ1-2; TRBD1 aligns across 8 bases. The J segment lost 4 bases and the V segment lost 4 bases, leaving 5 bases of the junction unmatched. The CDR3 totals 14 residues. Germline values: CDR1 SGHVS, CDR2 FNYEAQ. CDR3 loop: CASSSRDRSYGYTF. The part of the CDR3 DNA that was read is TGTGCCAGCAGCTCCCGGGACAGGAGCTATGGC.

Of note for this clone: The read ends 3 residues shy of where the CDR3 ends; the end is completed using the germline J gene. The chain couples TRBV7-8 to TRBJ2-5, with 7 bases aligning to TRBD1. After removal of 7 bases from V and 2 bases from J, the junction contained 10 bases not matched to a gene. The CDR3 covers 15 residues. Germline V gives CDR1 SGHVS, CDR2 FQNEAQ. Incomplete CDR3 DNA: TGTGCCAGCATTAGAAGACAGGGAAGACAAGAGACC. It translates to CASIRRQGRQET. The full CDR3 protein reads CASIRRQGRQETQYF. The whole variable domain, filled in from reference TRBV7-8 and TRBJ2-5, reads GAGVSQSPRYKVAKRGQDVALRCDPISGHVSLFWYQQALGQGPEFLTYFQNEAQLDKSGLPSDRFFAERPEGSVSTLKIQRTQQEDSAVYLCASIRRQGRQETQYFGPGTRLLVL.

A note on this clone: Read coverage stops 3 residues before the CDR3 terminus; the germline J gene supplies the remainder. V is TRBV11-1 and J is TRBJ2-5; the match to TRBD1 covers 7 bases. J gave up 1 base and V 1 base, and 0 bases lay outside the gene matches. CDR1 is SGHAT and CDR2 is FQDESV in the germline V gene (reference sequence). CDR3 length equals 14 residues. The CDR3 is CASSLDRGQETQYF. The CDR3 bases that were read are TGTGCCAGCAGCTTAGACAGGGGCCAAGAGACC.

On this clone: The read stops 3 residues short of the end of the CDR3; the missing end is completed from the germline J gene. The chain is built from TRBV18 and TRBJ1-2; no reliable D call. Germline V gene data show CDR1 as KGHSH and CDR2 as LQKENI. The CDR3 has 12 residues. CDR3 sequence reads: CASSVIDNDYTF. The sequenced CDR3 bases are TGTGCCAGCTCAGTCATCGACAATGAC.

Regarding this clone: The read ends 3 residues shy of where the CDR3 ends; the end is completed using the germline J gene. The chain uses TRBV7-2 and TRBJ1-2; D not certain. Germline-derived CDR1 and CDR2 are SGHTA and FQGNSA. The CDR3 runs 15 residues. The CDR3 DNA, read in part, is TGTGCCAGCAGCTCGAGCGGGAGGGCCCCCAATGAC. Translating gives CASSSSGRAPND. The complete CDR3 reads CASSSSGRAPNDYTF.